Shown below are 20 T cell receptor beta chains from a single sample sequenced in a study of human T cells and chemical hapten exposure. Time point defined: pre-sensitization, week 0. The treatment denotes: therapeutic diphenylcyclopropenone sensitization with weekly scalp DPC. TCRdb passed the RACE reads through MiXCR, listing each CDR3 protein once. The sample gives around 300,000 distinct CDR3 sequences, 7.5% to 8% of which show up once; 1.2% is in the top ten. Sample: whole blood, taken in connection with sensitization to the hapten diphenylcyclopropenone (DPC). The receptors come from a man younger than 30 with alopecia areata. Some clones in this sample may be carry-over from other donors' samples.

This chain links TRBV28 with TRBJ2-7, with 10 bases lining up with TRBD1. Per germline, CDR1 MDHEN and CDR2 SYDVKM. This CDR3 comprises 15 residues. V shed 3 bases, J shed 7 bases, and the junction held 9 bases outside the gene matches. The CDR3 region is CASSLRDRGVWEQYF. The CDR3 nucleotides read TGTGCCAGCAGTTTGAGGGACAGGGGTGTATGGGAGCAGTACTTC.

This clonotype was observed a few times. The V gene is TRBV5-4, the J gene TRBJ2-1; D ambiguous. Trimming removed 0 bases at V and 7 bases at J, with 11 bases between. Germline values: CDR1 SGHNT, CDR2 YYREEE (reference sequence). This CDR3 is built from 14 residues. CDR3 amino acids: CASSLVVGKNEQFF. For the CDR3, the DNA is TGTGCCAGCAGCTTGGTTGTGGGCAAGAATGAGCAGTTCTTC.

The chain is built from TRBV27 and TRBJ2-3; D might be TRBD1 or TRBD2, each matching 5 bases. The germline gives CDR1 MNHEY, CDR2 SMNVEV (reference sequence). The germline V and J ends were trimmed by 10 bases and 6 bases, with 11 bases remaining between them. The CDR3 is 11 residues long. The CDR3 sequence is CATHWGDTQYF. The CDR3 DNA sequence: TGTGCCACCCACTGGGGGGATACGCAGTATTTT.

This clonotype was picked up many times. CDR3 sequence reads: CASSDRDKNQPQHF. Here the CDR3 DNA reads TGTGCCAGCAGCGACCGGGACAAGAATCAGCCCCAGCATTTT. The genes are TRBV12-3 or TRBV12-4 and TRBJ1-5; weak D call: TRBD1 (6 bases). The CDR3 contains 14 residues. Deletions cut 6 bases from V and 4 bases from J, with 13 bases between.

This clonotype was counted a few times. The rearrangement links TRBV3-1 to TRBJ1-5; weak D call: TRBD1 (5 bases). The V gene's germline CDR1 is LGHDT and CDR2 YNNKEL (reference sequence). This CDR3 is built from 14 residues. V lost 4 bases and J 3 bases, leaving 10 bases between the germline ends. The chain's CDR3 is CASSPQTVNQPQHF. CDR3 DNA: TGTGCCAGCAGCCCACAGACAGTCAATCAGCCCCAGCATTTT.

The chain recombines TRBV20-1 with TRBJ2-3; D gene unclear. This CDR3 has 16 residues. With 5 bases removed from V and 2 bases from J, the gap between germline ends came to 20 bases. Germline values: CDR1 DFQATT, CDR2 SNEGSKA (reference sequence). In nucleotides, the CDR3 is TGCAGTGCTCTGATTGCCGCTTTCGTTTTCACAGATACGCAGTATTTT. Its protein product is CSALIAAFVFTDTQYF.

This clonotype was seen a handful of times. The V call is TRBV15, the J call TRBJ1-3; D unclear. The CDR3 extends over 18 amino acids. The germline CDR1 and CDR2 sequences are LNHNV and YYDKDF (reference sequence). Deletions cut 3 bases from V and 0 bases from J, with 18 bases between. The CDR3 is CATSRSQSIDNSGNTIYF. The CDR3 nucleotides read TGTGCCACCAGCAGGTCACAGTCCATTGACAACTCTGGAAACACCATATATTTT.

V usage is TRBV7-2 and J usage is TRBJ1-6, with D unclear. With 1 base removed from V and 10 bases from J, the gap between germline ends came to 8 bases. The CDR3 extends over 13 amino acids. Germline V gives CDR1 SGHTA, CDR2 FQGNSA. CDR3 in amino acids: CASSLVLGSPLHF. The CDR3 DNA reads TGTGCCAGCAGCTTAGTCCTGGGGTCACCCCTCCACTTT.

The J gene is TRBJ2-3, the V gene TRBV7-2; D remains ambiguous. Germline V CDR1 and CDR2: SGHTA, FQGNSA. The V end lost 7 bases, the J end lost 2 bases, and 10 bases lay between the germline ends. This CDR3 contains 13 residues. DNA of the CDR3: TGTGCCAGCACCCTATTCACCACAGATACGCAGTATTTT. This codes for CASTLFTTDTQYF.

This clonotype was recorded many times. The chain couples TRBV5-1 to TRBJ1-5, with 7 bases identical to TRBD1. Germline trimming cut 4 bases from V and 0 bases from J; bases unmatched to any gene: 4. In germline, CDR1 is SGHRS, CDR2 YFSETQ. The CDR3 is 15 residues long. CDR3 loop: CASSAGQYSNQPQHF. The CDR3 nucleotides read TGCGCCAGCAGCGCGGGACAGTATAGCAATCAGCCCCAGCATTTT.

V and J are TRBV20-1 and TRBJ1-6; the match to TRBD1 covers 7 bases. CDR3 length: 14 residues. Trimming at V came to 5 bases and at J to 7 bases, leaving 8 bases not matched to a gene. Germline values: CDR1 DFQATT, CDR2 SNEGSKA (reference sequence). For the CDR3, the DNA is TGCAGTGCTCAGCGGGACAGAGAGAATTCACCCCTCCACTTT. Translated: CSAQRDRENSPLHF.

This clonotype was counted between two and nine times. The V call is TRBV27, the J call TRBJ2-7, with D possibly matching TRBD1 (5 bases). Trimming stripped 6 bases from V and 0 bases from J, with 12 bases between. CDR1 is MNHEY and CDR2 is SMNVEV in the germline V gene (reference sequence). This CDR3 comprises 14 residues. DNA of the CDR3: TGTGCCAGCAGGGCCCAGGGTAGCTCCTACGAGCAGTACTTC. This encodes CASRAQGSSYEQYF.

The chain has TRBV13 and TRBJ2-6; D perhaps matches TRBD1 (6 bases). The CDR3 totals 19 residues. Trimming shortened V by 4 bases and J by 0 bases, and 19 bases separated the two germline ends. Germline V lookup: CDR1 PRHDT, CDR2 FYEKMQ (reference sequence). CDR3 region: CASSSGPGQGSSGANVLTF. In DNA, the CDR3 is TGTGCCAGCAGCTCCGGACCGGGACAAGGCAGCTCTGGGGCCAACGTCCTGACTTTC.

V and J are TRBV7-6 and TRBJ1-2; D is ambiguous. Germline lookup yields CDR1 SGHVS and CDR2 FNYEAQ. V dropped 1 base and J dropped 0 bases, with 12 bases sitting between them. CDR3 length equals 16 residues. In DNA, the CDR3 is TGTGCCAGCAGCTTAGGGGAGACCTCCACTAACTATGGCTACACCTTC. This gives the protein CASSLGETSTNYGYTF.

The sample holds a few counts of this clonotype. The chain recombines TRBV6-5 with TRBJ1-2, with TRBD1 as a possible D gene (5 bases). Germline CDR1 reads MNHEY; CDR2 reads SVGAGI. The CDR3 loop spans 13 amino acids. Trimming left V 6 bases short and J 2 bases short, with 10 bases between. CDR3 DNA sequence: TGTGCCAGCAGCCCCAGACAGAACTATGGCTACACCTTC. It encodes CASSPRQNYGYTF.

The V call is TRBV5-6, the J call TRBJ2-5; D not resolved. Germline values: CDR1 SGHDT, CDR2 YYEEEE. The germline V and J ends were trimmed by 4 bases and 2 bases, with 9 bases remaining between them. CDR3 length equals 13 residues. In nucleotides, the CDR3 is TGTGCCAGCAGCAGGATGGGACAAGAGACCCAGTACTTC. Translating gives CASSRMGQETQYF.

The J gene is TRBJ1-2, the V gene TRBV12-3 or TRBV12-4; 10 positions agree with TRBD1. Germline trimming cut 8 bases from V and 1 base from J; bases unmatched to any gene: 7. CDR3 length equals 15 residues. CDR3 sequence: CASETGTGVNYGYTF. The CDR3 coding sequence is TGTGCCAGCGAAACGGGGACAGGGGTTAACTATGGCTACACCTTC.

The genes are TRBV12-3 or TRBV12-4 and TRBJ2-6; D gene unclear. There are 14 residues in the CDR3. V lost 6 bases, J lost 0 bases, and 6 bases lay in between. In DNA, the CDR3 is TGTGCCAGCAGACGTGGCTCTGGGGCCAACGTCCTGACTTTC. This sequence encodes CASRRGSGANVLTF.

This chain connects TRBV7-9 to TRBJ1-4, with 7 bases identical to TRBD1. The germline CDR1 and CDR2 sequences are SEHNR and FQNEAQ (reference sequence). J gave up 4 bases and V 5 bases, and 7 bases lay outside the gene matches. The CDR3 runs 15 residues. CDR3 sequence reads: CASSPTGDFNEKLFF. In DNA form, the CDR3 reads TGTGCCAGCAGCCCCACAGGGGATTTTAATGAAAAACTGTTTTTT. The variable domain in full, completed from reference TRBV7-9 and TRBJ1-4, reads DTGVSQNPRHKITKRGQNVTFRCDPISEHNRLYWYRQTLGQGPEFLTYFQNEAQLEKSRLLSDRFSAERPKGSFSTLEIQRTEQGDSAMYLCASSPTGDFNEKLFFGSGTQLSVL.

The rearrangement links TRBV7-9 to TRBJ2-2; D is unresolved. The V gene lost 0 bases and the J gene lost 7 bases, with 9 bases spanning the gap. Looked up from germline, CDR1 is SEHNR and CDR2 is FQNEAQ (reference sequence). CDR3 size: 14 residues. The CDR3 DNA reads as TGTGCCAGCAGCTTAGCGCCCCGAGACGGGGAGCTGTTTTTT. Translating it yields CASSLAPRDGELFF.